The following is a T cell receptor (beta chain) sequence with its context. Its antigen remains unknown. This entry comes from a study of T cells after yellow fever vaccination. V was clipped by 0 bases and J by 2 bases; unmatched bases: 2. Germline assignment: CDR1 LNHNV and CDR2 YYDKDF (reference sequence). This CDR3 is built from 15 residues. Whole-study findings and limits: Although most clonotypes did not, a small share appeared in both CD4 and CD8 compartments.

TCRdb re-analysed the 5' RACE reads in MiXCR, keeping a single row per CDR3 protein. The sample lists hundreds of thousands of distinct CDR3 sequences, 7.5% to 9% occurring once. The TCR comes from a man younger than 35 who received the YFV17D yellow fever vaccine. This material consisted of PBMCs, taken on the day of the first yellow fever vaccination. This chain uses TRBV15 with TRBJ2-5; 8 bases are shared with TRBD2. This chain's CDR3 is CATSRERGVQETQYF. CDR3 DNA: TGTGCCACCAGCAGAGAGCGGGGGGTACAAGAGACCCAGTACTTC.